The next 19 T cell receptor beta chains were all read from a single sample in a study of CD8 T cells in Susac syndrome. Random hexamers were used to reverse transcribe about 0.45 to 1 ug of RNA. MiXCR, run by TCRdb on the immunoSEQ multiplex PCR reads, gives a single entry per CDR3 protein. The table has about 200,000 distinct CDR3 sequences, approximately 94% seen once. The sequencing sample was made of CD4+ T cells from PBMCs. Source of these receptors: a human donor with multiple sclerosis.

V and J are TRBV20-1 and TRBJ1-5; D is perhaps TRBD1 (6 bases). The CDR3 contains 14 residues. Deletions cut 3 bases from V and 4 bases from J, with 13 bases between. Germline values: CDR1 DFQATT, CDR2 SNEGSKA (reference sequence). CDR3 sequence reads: CSARAQGLNQPQHF. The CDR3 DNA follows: TGCAGTGCTAGGGCACAGGGCCTGAATCAGCCCCAGCATTTT.

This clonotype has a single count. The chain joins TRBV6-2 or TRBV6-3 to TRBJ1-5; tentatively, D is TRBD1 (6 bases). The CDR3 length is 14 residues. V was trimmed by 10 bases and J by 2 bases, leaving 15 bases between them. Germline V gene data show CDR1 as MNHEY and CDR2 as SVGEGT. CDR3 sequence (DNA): TGTGCCAACAGATACAGGGTCCGCAATCAGCCCCAGCATTTT. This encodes CANRYRVRNQPQHF.

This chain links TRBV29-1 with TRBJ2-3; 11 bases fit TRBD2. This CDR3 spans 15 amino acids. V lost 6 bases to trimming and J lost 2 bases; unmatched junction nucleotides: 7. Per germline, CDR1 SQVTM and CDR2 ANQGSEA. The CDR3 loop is CSVDRTSGFTDTQYF. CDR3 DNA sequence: TGCAGCGTAGACCGGACTAGCGGGTTCACAGATACGCAGTATTTT.

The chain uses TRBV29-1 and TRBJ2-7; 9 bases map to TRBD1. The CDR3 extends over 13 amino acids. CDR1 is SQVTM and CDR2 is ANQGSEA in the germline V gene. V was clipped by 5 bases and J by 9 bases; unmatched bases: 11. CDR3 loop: CSVYTSGTGRQYF. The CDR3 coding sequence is TGCAGCGTTTATACCTCCGGGACAGGGAGGCAGTACTTC.

In nucleotides, the CDR3 is TGCAGCGTAGTAACAGGGACCTACGAGCAGTACTTC. Translating it yields CSVVTGTYEQYF. The rearrangement joins TRBV29-1 to TRBJ2-7; D perhaps matches TRBD1 (6 bases). The length of the CDR3 is 12 residues. Germline CDR1 reads SQVTM; CDR2 reads ANQGSEA. V lost 6 bases to trimming and J lost 2 bases, with 11 bases between them.

The CDR3 loop reads CASSRDGSRGLYEQYF. Written as DNA, the CDR3 is TGTGCCAGCAGCCGCGATGGGTCCAGGGGGCTATACGAGCAGTACTTC. The J gene is TRBJ2-7, the V gene TRBV4-2; 8 bases are shared with TRBD1. V lost 4 bases and J lost 4; bases outside the gene matches: 12. The CDR3 is 16 residues long. The germline V gene has CDR1 LGHNA and CDR2 YNFKEQ.

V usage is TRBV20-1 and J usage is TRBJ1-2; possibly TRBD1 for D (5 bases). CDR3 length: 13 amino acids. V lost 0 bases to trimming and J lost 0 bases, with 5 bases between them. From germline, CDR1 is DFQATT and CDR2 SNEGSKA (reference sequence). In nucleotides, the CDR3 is TGCAGTGCTAGAGAGGGGGCTAACTATGGCTACACCTTC. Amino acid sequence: CSAREGANYGYTF.

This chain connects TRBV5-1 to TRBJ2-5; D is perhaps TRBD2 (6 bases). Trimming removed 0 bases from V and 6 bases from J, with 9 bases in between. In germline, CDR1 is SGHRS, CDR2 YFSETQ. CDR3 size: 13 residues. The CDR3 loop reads CASSLGGLQTQYF. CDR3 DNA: TGCGCCAGCAGCTTGGGGGGACTTCAGACCCAGTACTTC.

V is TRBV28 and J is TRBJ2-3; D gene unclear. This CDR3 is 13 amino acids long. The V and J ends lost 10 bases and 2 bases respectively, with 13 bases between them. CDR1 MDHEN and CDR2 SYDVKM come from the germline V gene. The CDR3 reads CATQAVDTDTQYF. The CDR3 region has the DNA TGTGCCACCCAGGCAGTGGACACAGATACGCAGTATTTT.

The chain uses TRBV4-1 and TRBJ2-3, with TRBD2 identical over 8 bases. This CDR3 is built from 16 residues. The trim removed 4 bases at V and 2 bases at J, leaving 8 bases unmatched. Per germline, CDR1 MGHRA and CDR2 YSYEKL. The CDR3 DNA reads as TGCGCCAGCAGCCCGATACGGACTAGCTCCACAGATACGCAGTATTTT. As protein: CASSPIRTSSTDTQYF.

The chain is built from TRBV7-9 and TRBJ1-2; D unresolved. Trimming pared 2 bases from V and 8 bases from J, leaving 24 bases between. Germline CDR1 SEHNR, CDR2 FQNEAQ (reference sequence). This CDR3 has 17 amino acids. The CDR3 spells CASSLHRLQLDGGGYTF. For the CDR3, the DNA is TGTGCCAGCAGCTTACATCGTCTCCAACTGGATGGCGGGGGCTACACCTTC.

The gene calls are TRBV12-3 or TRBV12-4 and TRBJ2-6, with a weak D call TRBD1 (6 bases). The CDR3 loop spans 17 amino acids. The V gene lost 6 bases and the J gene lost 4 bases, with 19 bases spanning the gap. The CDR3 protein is CASRSPWGHSGANVLTF. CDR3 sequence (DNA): TGTGCCAGCAGATCACCCTGGGGGCATTCAGGGGCCAACGTCCTGACTTTC.

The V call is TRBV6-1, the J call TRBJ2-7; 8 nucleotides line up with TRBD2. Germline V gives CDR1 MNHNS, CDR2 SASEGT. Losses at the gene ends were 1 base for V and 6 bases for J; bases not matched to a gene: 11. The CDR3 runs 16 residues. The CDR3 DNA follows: TGTGCCAGCAGTGAAGACCCGGGGGGGAGGTACATCGAGCAGTACTTC. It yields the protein CASSEDPGGRYIEQYF.

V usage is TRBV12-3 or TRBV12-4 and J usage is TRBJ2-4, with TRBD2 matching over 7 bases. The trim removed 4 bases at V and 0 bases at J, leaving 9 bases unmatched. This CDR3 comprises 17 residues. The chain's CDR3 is CASSSLAGVLAKNIQYF. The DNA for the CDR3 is TGTGCCAGCAGTTCTTTGGCGGGGGTACTAGCCAAAAACATTCAGTACTTC.

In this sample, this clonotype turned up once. The CDR3 protein is CSARVRGADTQYF. The CDR3 nucleotides read TGCAGTGCTAGAGTGAGGGGGGCAGATACGCAGTATTTT. The chain carries TRBV20-1 and TRBJ2-3; possibly TRBD1 or TRBD2 for D (6 bases each). The V end lost 1 base, the J end lost 4 bases, and 9 bases lay between the germline ends. The CDR3 consists of 13 residues. CDR1 is DFQATT and CDR2 is SNEGSKA in the germline V gene (reference sequence).

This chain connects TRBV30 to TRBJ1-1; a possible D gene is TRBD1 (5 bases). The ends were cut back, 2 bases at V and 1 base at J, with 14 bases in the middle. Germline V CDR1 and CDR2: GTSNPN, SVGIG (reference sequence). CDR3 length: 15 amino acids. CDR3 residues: CAWSSRGRPNTEAFF. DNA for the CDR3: TGTGCCTGGAGTTCGAGGGGCAGGCCGAACACTGAAGCTTTCTTT.

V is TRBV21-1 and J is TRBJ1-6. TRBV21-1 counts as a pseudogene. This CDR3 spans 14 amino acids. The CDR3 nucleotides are TGTGCCAGCAGCAACGTAAGGGCCTCCTCACCCCTCCACTTT. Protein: CASSNVRASSPLHF.

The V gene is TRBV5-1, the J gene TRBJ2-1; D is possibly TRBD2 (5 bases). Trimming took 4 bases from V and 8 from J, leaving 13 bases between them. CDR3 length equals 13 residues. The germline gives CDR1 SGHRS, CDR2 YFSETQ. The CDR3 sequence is CASSVLGGDEQFF. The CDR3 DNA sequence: TGCGCCAGCAGCGTACTAGGTGGCGATGAGCAGTTCTTC.

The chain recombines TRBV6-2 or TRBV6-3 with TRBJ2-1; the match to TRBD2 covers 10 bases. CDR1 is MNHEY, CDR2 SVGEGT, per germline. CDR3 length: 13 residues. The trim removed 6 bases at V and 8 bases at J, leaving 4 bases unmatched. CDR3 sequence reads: CASSGLAGDEQFF. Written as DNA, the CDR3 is TGTGCCAGCAGCGGGCTAGCGGGGGATGAGCAGTTCTTC.